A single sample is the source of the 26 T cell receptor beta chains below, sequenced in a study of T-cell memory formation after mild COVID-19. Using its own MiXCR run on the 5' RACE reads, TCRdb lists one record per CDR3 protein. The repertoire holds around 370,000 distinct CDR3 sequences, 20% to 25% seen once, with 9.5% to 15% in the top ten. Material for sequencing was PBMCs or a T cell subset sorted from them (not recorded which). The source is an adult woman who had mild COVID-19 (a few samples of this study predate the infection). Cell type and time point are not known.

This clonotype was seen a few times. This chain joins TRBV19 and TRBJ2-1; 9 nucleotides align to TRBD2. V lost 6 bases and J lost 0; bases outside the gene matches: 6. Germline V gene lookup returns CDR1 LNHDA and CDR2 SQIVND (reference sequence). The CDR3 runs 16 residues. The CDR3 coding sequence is TGTGCCAGTAGGTGGGCTAGCGGGGCCTCCTACAATGAGCAGTTCTTC. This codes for CASRWASGASYNEQFF.

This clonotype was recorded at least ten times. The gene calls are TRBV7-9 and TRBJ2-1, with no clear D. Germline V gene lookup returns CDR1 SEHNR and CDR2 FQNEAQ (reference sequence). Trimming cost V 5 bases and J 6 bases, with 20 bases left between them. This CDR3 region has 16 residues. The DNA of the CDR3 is TGTGCCAGCAGCCGTCACACCGGACGGCTCTTCAATGAGCAGTTCTTC. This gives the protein CASSRHTGRLFNEQFF.

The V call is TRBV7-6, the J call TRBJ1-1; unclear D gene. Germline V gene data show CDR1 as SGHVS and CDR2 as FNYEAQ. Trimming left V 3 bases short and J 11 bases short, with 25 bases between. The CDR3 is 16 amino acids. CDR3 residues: CASSFYGQVFYPLAFF. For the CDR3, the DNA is TGTGCCAGCAGCTTTTATGGGCAGGTCTTTTACCCCTTGGCTTTCTTT.

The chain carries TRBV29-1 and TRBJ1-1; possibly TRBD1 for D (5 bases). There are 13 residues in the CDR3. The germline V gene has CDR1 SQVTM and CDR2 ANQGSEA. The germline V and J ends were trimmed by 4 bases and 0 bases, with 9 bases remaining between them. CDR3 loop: CSVGRDLNTEAFF. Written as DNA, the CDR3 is TGCAGCGTTGGCAGGGATCTGAACACTGAAGCTTTCTTT.

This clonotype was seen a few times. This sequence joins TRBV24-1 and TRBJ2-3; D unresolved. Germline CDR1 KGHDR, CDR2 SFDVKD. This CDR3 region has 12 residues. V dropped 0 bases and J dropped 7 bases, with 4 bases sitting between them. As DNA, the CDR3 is TGTGCCACCAGTGATTTGCCTTATACGCAGTATTTT. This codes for CATSDLPYTQYF.

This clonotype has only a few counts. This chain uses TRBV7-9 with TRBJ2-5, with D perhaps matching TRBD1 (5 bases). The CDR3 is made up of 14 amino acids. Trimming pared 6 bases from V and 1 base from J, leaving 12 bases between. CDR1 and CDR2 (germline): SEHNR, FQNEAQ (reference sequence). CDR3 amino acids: CASRDADIQETQYF. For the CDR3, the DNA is TGTGCCAGCAGAGACGCGGACATCCAAGAGACCCAGTACTTC.

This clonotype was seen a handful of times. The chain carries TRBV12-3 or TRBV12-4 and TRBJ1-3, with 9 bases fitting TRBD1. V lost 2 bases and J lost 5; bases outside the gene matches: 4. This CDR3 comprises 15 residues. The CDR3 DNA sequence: TGTGCCAGCAGTTTACCCGGGACAGGGCGAAACACCATATATTTT. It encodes CASSLPGTGRNTIYF.

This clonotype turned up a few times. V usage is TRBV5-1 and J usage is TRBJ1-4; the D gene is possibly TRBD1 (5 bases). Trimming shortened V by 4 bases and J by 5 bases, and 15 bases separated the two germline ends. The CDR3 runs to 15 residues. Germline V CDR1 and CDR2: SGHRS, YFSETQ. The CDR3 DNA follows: TGCGCCAGCAGCCCCCCTTGGGGCTCAAATGAAAAACTGTTTTTT. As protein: CASSPPWGSNEKLFF.

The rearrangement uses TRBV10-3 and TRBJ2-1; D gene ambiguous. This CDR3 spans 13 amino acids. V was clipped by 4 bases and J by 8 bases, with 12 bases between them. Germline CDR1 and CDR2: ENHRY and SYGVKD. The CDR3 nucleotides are TGTGCCATCAGTGCCTCGGGCGGAGATGAGCAGTTCTTC. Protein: CAISASGGDEQFF.

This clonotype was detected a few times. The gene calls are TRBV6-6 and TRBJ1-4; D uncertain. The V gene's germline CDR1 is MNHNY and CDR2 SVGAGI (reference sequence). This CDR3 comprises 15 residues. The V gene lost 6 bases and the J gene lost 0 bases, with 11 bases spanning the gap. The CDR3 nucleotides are TGTGCCAGCAGCAGGCTGGCCGCAACTAATGAAAAACTGTTTTTT. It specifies CASSRLAATNEKLFF.

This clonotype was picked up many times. DNA of the CDR3: TGTGCCAGCAGCGTCTCTAGCGGGGGAACCGGGGAGCTGTTTTTT. Translated: CASSVSSGGTGELFF. J is TRBJ2-2 and V is TRBV7-2; 10 bases fit TRBD2. The CDR3 sequence is 15 residues long. The germline V gene has CDR1 SGHTA and CDR2 FQGNSA. V trimming: 5 bases; J trimming: 5 bases; junction bases outside the gene matches: 5.

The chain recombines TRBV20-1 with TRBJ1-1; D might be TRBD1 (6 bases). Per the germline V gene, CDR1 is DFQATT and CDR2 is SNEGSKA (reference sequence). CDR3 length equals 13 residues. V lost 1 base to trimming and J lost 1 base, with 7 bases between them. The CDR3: CSARGTANTEAFF. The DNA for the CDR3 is TGCAGTGCTAGAGGGACAGCGAACACTGAAGCTTTCTTT.

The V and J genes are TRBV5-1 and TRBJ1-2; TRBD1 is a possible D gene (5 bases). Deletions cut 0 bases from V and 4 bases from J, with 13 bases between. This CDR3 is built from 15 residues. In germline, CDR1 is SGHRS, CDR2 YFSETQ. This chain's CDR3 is CASSLDQGPGYGYTF. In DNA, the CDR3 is TGCGCCAGCAGCTTGGACCAGGGCCCGGGCTATGGCTACACCTTC. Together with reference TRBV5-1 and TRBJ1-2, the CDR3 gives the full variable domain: KAGVTQTPRYLIKTRGQQVTLSCSPISGHRSVSWYQQTPGQGLQFLFEYFSETQRNKGNFPGRFSGRQFSNSRSEMNVSTLELGDSALYLCASSLDQGPGYGYTFGSGTRLTVV.

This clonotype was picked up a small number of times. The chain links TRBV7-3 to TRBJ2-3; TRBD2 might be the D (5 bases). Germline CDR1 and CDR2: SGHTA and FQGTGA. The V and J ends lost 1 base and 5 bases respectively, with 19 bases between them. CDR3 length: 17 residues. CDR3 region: CASSLKGRTFGRDTQYF. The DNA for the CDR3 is TGTGCCAGCAGCTTAAAGGGTAGGACTTTTGGACGAGATACGCAGTATTTT.

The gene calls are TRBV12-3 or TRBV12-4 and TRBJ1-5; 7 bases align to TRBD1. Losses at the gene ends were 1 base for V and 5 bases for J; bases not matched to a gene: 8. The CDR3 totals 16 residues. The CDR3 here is CASSLGSDRVDQPQHF. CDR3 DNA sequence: TGTGCCAGCAGTTTAGGGTCCGACAGGGTAGATCAGCCCCAGCATTTT.

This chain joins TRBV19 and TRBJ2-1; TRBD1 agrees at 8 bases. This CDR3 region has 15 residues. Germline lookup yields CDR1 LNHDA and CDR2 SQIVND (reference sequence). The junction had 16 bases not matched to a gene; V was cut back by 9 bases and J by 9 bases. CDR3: CASDRGYGRSVEQFF. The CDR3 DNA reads TGTGCCAGCGACAGGGGCTACGGGAGATCCGTTGAGCAGTTCTTC.

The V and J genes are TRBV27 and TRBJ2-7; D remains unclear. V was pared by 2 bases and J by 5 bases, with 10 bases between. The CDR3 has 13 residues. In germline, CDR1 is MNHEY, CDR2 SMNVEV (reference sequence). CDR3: CASSLTAGHEQYF. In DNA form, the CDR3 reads TGTGCCAGCAGTTTAACGGCCGGACACGAGCAGTACTTC.

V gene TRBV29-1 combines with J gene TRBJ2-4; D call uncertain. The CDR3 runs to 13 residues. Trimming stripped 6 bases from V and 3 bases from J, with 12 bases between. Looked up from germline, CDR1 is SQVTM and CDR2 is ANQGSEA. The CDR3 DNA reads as TGCAGCGTCACAATCGAGAGCAAAAACATTCAGTACTTC. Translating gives CSVTIESKNIQYF.

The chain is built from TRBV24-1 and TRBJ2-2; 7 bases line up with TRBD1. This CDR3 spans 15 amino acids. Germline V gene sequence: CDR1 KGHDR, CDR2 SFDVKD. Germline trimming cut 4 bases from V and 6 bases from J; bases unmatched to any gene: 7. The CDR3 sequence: CATSDVTGVAGELFF. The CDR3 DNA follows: TGTGCCACCAGTGACGTAACAGGGGTAGCCGGGGAGCTGTTTTTT.

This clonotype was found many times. DNA for the CDR3: TGTGCCAGCAGCTTCCAGGGCCAAGAGACCCAGTACTTC. This gives the protein CASSFQGQETQYF. The chain is built from TRBV7-3 and TRBJ2-5; perhaps TRBD1 as D (5 bases). The CDR3 runs 13 residues. Trimming took off 3 bases at V and 1 base at J, with 6 bases between the two ends. Germline-derived CDR1 and CDR2 are SGHTA and FQGTGA.

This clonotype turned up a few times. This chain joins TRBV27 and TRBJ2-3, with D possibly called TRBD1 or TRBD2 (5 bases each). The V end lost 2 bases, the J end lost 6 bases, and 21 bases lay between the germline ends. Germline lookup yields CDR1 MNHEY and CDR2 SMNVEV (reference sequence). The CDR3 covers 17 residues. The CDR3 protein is CASSLRGVWAAKDTQYF. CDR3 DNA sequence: TGTGCCAGCAGTTTACGAGGGGTATGGGCCGCCAAGGATACGCAGTATTTT.

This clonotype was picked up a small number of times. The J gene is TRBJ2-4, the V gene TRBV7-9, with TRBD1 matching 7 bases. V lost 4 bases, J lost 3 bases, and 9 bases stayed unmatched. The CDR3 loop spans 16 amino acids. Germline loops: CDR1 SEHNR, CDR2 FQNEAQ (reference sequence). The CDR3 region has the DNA TGTGCCAGCAGCTACCGAGACAGGGTCGGCAAAAACATTCAGTACTTC. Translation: CASSYRDRVGKNIQYF.

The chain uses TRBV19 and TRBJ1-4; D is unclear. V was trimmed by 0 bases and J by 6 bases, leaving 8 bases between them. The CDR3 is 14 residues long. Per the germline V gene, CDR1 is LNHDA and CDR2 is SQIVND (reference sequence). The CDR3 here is CASSIDSSDEKLFF. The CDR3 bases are TGTGCCAGTAGTATAGATTCCTCGGATGAAAAACTGTTTTTT.

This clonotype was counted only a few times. DNA of the CDR3: TGCGCCAGCAGCCAAGATAAGCGCAATCAGCCCCAGCATTTT. Its translation: CASSQDKRNQPQHF. The V gene is TRBV4-1, the J gene TRBJ1-5; D is unclear. The germline V gene has CDR1 MGHRA and CDR2 YSYEKL. The CDR3 runs 14 residues. V shed 0 bases and J shed 2 bases, with 5 bases lying between them.

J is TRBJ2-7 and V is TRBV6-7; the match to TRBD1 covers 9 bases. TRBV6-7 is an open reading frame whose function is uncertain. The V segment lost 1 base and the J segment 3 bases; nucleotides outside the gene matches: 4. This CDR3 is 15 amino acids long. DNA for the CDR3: TGTGCCAGCAGTTACTACGGGACAGGGTGCTACGAGCAGTACTTC. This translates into CASSYYGTGCYEQYF.

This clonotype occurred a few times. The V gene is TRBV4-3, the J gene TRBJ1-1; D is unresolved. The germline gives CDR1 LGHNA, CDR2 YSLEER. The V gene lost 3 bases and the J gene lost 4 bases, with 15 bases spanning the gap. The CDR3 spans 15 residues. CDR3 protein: CASSQRHWGGTEAFF. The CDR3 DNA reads TGCGCCAGCAGCCAGCGGCATTGGGGAGGCACTGAAGCTTTCTTT.